Below, 14 T cell receptor beta chains from the same sample are listed, as sequenced in a study of T cell responses to AZD1222 COVID-19 vaccine. Measured with immunoSEQ multiplex PCR; TCRdb has only the in-frame clones, and not every one. The table records around 120,000 clones, roughly 87% of them present only once. Here the sequenced sample was peripheral blood, taken on day 0 of AZD1222 vaccination. The receptors derive from an adult in good health.

This chain connects TRBV12-3 or TRBV12-4 to TRBJ2-1; TRBD2 is a possible D gene (6 bases). The V end lost 3 bases, the J end lost 10 bases, and 13 bases lay between the germline ends. The CDR3 is 13 amino acids. The CDR3 DNA reads TGTGCCAGCAGTTTCGGGGGAGCAGGGGAGCAGTTCTTC. Protein product: CASSFGGAGEQFF.

This clone was picked up one time. The rearrangement joins TRBV11-3 to TRBJ2-3; 7 nucleotides line up with TRBD2. Germline CDR1 reads SGHNT; CDR2 reads YENEEA. The CDR3 runs to 14 residues. V shed 4 bases and J 2 bases; nucleotides not matched to a gene: 3. The DNA of the CDR3 is TGTGCCAGCAGCTCCAGCGGGGCCACAGATACGCAGTATTTT. Protein: CASSSSGATDTQYF.

This clone showed up just once. V is TRBV9 and J is TRBJ1-2; TRBD1 might be the D (6 bases). Germline assignment: CDR1 SGDLS and CDR2 YYNGEE. With 4 bases removed from V and 4 bases from J, the gap between germline ends came to 11 bases. CDR3 size: 13 residues. The CDR3 sequence: CASSSTRGYGYTF. The CDR3 DNA reads TGTGCCAGCAGCTCCACCAGGGGCTATGGCTACACCTTC.

This clone appeared a single time. The chain uses TRBV5-6 and TRBJ1-2, with 8 nucleotides matching TRBD1. CDR1 and CDR2 from the germline V gene are SGHDT and YYEEEE. There are 16 residues in the CDR3. The trim removed 0 bases at V and 2 bases at J, leaving 6 bases unmatched. The CDR3 sequence: CASSLGMTGANYGYTF. As DNA, the CDR3 is TGTGCCAGCAGCTTGGGGATGACAGGGGCCAACTATGGCTACACCTTC. The variable domain in full, with the rest retrieved from reference TRBV5-6 and TRBJ1-2, is DAGVTQSPTHLIKTRGQQVTLRCSPKSGHDTVSWYQQALGQGPQFIFQYYEEEERQRGNFPDRFSGHQFPNYSSELNVNALLLGDSALYLCASSLGMTGANYGYTFGSGTRLTVV.

The CDR3 spells CASSVGGGDYYEQYF. The CDR3 DNA reads as TGTGCCAGCAGCGTAGGGGGCGGGGACTACTACGAGCAGTACTTC. This rearrangement joins TRBV9 to TRBJ2-7, with 7 bases fitting TRBD2. CDR1 SGDLS and CDR2 YYNGEE come from the germline V gene. V dropped 0 bases and J dropped 3; count of bases not matched to a gene: 6. The CDR3 totals 15 residues.

This clone was detected only once. The chain couples TRBV7-3 to TRBJ1-6; D gene uncertain. CDR1 is SGHTA and CDR2 is FQGTGA in the germline V gene. CDR3 length equals 17 residues. V lost 2 bases and J lost 4, with 15 bases in between. CDR3 coding DNA: TGTGCCAGCAGCTTACAGGCGGGGAACTTATATAATTCACCCCTCCACTTT. It is translated as CASSLQAGNLYNSPLHF. Variable domain in full (rest from reference TRBV7-3 and TRBJ1-6): GAGVSQTPSNKVTEKGKYVELRCDPISGHTALYWYRQSLGQGPEFLIYFQGTGAADDSGLPNDRFFAVRPEGSVSTLKIQRTERGDSAVYLCASSLQAGNLYNSPLHFGNGTRLTVT.

A single count supports this clone. J is TRBJ1-5 and V is TRBV4-1, with D unresolved. Between the trimmed V and J ends, which lost 4 bases and 1 base, there was a span of 8 bases. CDR1 is MGHRA and CDR2 is YSYEKL in the germline V gene. CDR3 length: 14 amino acids. CDR3 in amino acids: CASSLAASNQPQHF. For the CDR3, the DNA is TGCGCCAGCAGCCTGGCAGCCAGCAATCAGCCCCAGCATTTT.

The rearrangement links TRBV4-1 to TRBJ1-1, with TRBD1 as a possible D gene (5 bases). The CDR3 runs 12 residues. Between the trimmed V and J ends, which lost 4 bases and 8 bases, there was a span of 11 bases. In germline, CDR1 is MGHRA, CDR2 YSYEKL. Here the CDR3 DNA reads TGCGCCAGCAGCCCGGGGACGCCCGAAGCTTTCTTT. This encodes CASSPGTPEAFF.

The chain couples TRBV29-1 to TRBJ2-5, with D hard to call. Germline V gene lookup returns CDR1 SQVTM and CDR2 ANQGSEA. With 7 bases removed from V and 3 bases from J, the gap between germline ends came to 12 bases. There are 12 residues in the CDR3. The CDR3 loop is CSAERPEETQYF. Written as DNA, the CDR3 is TGCAGCGCCGAACGCCCCGAAGAGACCCAGTACTTC. Drawing the rest from reference TRBV29-1 and TRBJ2-5, the complete variable domain is SAVISQKPSRDICQRGTSLTIQCQVDSQVTMMFWYRQQPGQSLTLIATANQGSEATYESGFVIDKFPISRPNLTFSTLTVSNMSPEDSSIYLCSAERPEETQYFGPGTRLLVL.

The chain combines TRBV2 with TRBJ1-3; perhaps TRBD1 as D (5 bases). CDR3 size: 15 residues. V gave up 4 bases and J gave up 0 bases, with 10 bases separating them. Germline V gene sequence: CDR1 SNHLY, CDR2 FYNNEI. Written as DNA, the CDR3 is TGTGCCAGCAGTGTCGACAGATCCTCTGGAAACACCATATATTTT. It translates to CASSVDRSSGNTIYF. The variable domain in full, with the rest retrieved from reference TRBV2 and TRBJ1-3, is EPEVTQTPSHQVTQMGQEVILRCVPISNHLYFYWYRQILGQKVEFLVSFYNNEISEKSEIFDDQFSVERPDGSNFTLKIRSTKLEDSAMYFCASSVDRSSGNTIYFGEGSWLTVV.

The chain joins TRBV5-8 to TRBJ1-3, with 7 bases matching TRBD1. Germline CDR1 and CDR2: SGHTS and YDEGEE. V gave up 0 bases and J gave up 3 bases; unmatched junction bases: 12. This CDR3 spans 18 amino acids. Here the CDR3 DNA reads TGTGCCAGCAGCTTGGTTCCTTTGACAGGGTTCGGTGGAAACACCATATATTTT. Protein product: CASSLVPLTGFGGNTIYF.

The chain recombines TRBV9 with TRBJ2-7; 8 nucleotides line up with TRBD2. The V gene end was trimmed by 4 bases and the J gene end by 5 bases; junction bases not matched to a gene: 5. Germline-derived CDR1 and CDR2 are SGDLS and YYNGEE. The CDR3 has 13 amino acids. CDR3 DNA sequence: TGTGCCAGCAGCACCGGGGGGGCAAACGAGCAGTACTTC. Amino acids: CASSTGGANEQYF.

The V call is TRBV4-2, the J call TRBJ2-1; 8 positions agree with TRBD2. V shed 0 bases and J 0 bases; nucleotides not matched to a gene: 13. The CDR3 is 20 residues long. The germline CDR1 and CDR2 sequences are LGHNA and YNFKEQ. The CDR3 loop is CASSQEGTRGRRSSYNEQFF. In DNA form, the CDR3 reads TGTGCCAGCAGCCAAGAGGGGACTAGGGGACGTCGAAGCTCCTACAATGAGCAGTTCTTC.

This chain links TRBV13 with TRBJ2-2, with 9 bases aligning to TRBD1. The junction had 4 bases not matched to a gene; V was cut back by 4 bases and J by 4 bases. Germline lookup yields CDR1 PRHDT and CDR2 FYEKMQ (reference sequence). The CDR3 runs to 15 residues. CDR3 sequence: CASSSGDRVTGELFF. CDR3 nucleotide sequence: TGTGCCAGCAGCTCCGGGGACAGGGTCACCGGGGAGCTGTTTTTT. Filled out from reference TRBV13 and TRBJ2-2, the complete variable domain reads AAGVIQSPRHLIKEKRETATLKCYPIPRHDTVYWYQQGPGQDPQFLISFYEKMQSDKGSIPDRFSAQQFSDYHSELNMSSLELGDSALYFCASSSGDRVTGELFFGEGSRLTVL.